This passage covers 9 T cell receptor beta chains from one sample sequenced in a study of cytomegalovirus exposure and HLA in healthy donors (TCRdb year 2017). Library preparation employed the immunoSEQ multiplex PCR assay. The multiplex PCR relied on a mix of 60 forward primers for TCR Vbeta segments and 13 reverse primers for TCR Jbeta segments. Not all clones reach the TCRdb copy of this immuneACCESS table, which keeps in-frame sequences only. Checked studies attribute under half of the gap to unresolved V genes and leave the rest unexplained. Present in this sample are about 220,000 clones, about 74% of which were seen just once. The ten largest make up under 2% of the sample. Sequenced sample: PBMCs. The receptors were sampled from a woman younger than 45 in good health and CMV-seronegative.

The V gene is TRBV5-1, the J gene TRBJ2-5; 7 nucleotides align to TRBD1. The J call is uncertain, as TRBJ2-7 better fits the DNA end. This CDR3 has 14 residues. Germline V gives CDR1 SGHRS, CDR2 YFSETQ. The CDR3 DNA reads TGCGCCAGCAGAACGGGACAGCCGAGCTACGAGCAGTACTTC. Translation: CASRTGQPSYEQYF.

V usage is TRBV19 and J usage is TRBJ1-1, with a tentative D call TRBD1 (6 bases). Germline assignment: CDR1 LNHDA and CDR2 SQIVND (reference sequence). The CDR3 covers 15 residues. V was clipped by 2 bases and J by 3 bases, with 13 bases between them. CDR3 loop: CASSISWGLDTEAFF. The CDR3 coding sequence is TGTGCCAGTAGTATAAGTTGGGGGCTGGACACTGAAGCTTTCTTT.

J is TRBJ1-1 and V is TRBV6-5; the match to TRBD1 covers 7 bases. The CDR3 consists of 12 residues. CDR1 is MNHEY and CDR2 is SVGAGI in the germline V gene. The J segment lost 8 bases and the V segment lost 6 bases, leaving 6 bases of the junction unmatched. The CDR3 nucleotides are TGTGCCAGCAGGGAAGGACAGGCCGAAGCTTTCTTT. As protein: CASREGQAEAFF.

V is TRBV7-9 and J is TRBJ2-7, with TRBD1 identical over 8 bases. The germline V gene encodes CDR1 SEHNR and CDR2 FQNEAQ (reference sequence). J was trimmed by 2 bases and V by 5 bases; bases with no gene match: 17. This CDR3 is built from 18 residues. In nucleotides, the CDR3 is TGTGCCAGCAGCCCCTGGACAGGGCTAAGCCTTACAACCTACGAGCAGTACTTC. Translation: CASSPWTGLSLTTYEQYF.

This clone was seen once. This chain joins TRBV29-1 and TRBJ2-1; 9 bases are a match to TRBD2. Germline trimming cut 1 base from V and 5 bases from J; bases unmatched to any gene: 3. The CDR3 sequence is 14 residues long. Germline CDR1 SQVTM, CDR2 ANQGSEA. CDR3 DNA: TGCAGCGTTGAAGCGCGGGGGGGTAACAATGAGCAGTTCTTC. Translated: CSVEARGGNNEQFF.

V usage is TRBV15 and J usage is TRBJ2-2, with 10 bases identical to TRBD1. The junction had 19 bases not matched to a gene; V was cut back by 3 bases and J by 6 bases. The CDR3 is made up of 20 amino acids. Germline CDR1 and CDR2: LNHNV and YYDKDF (reference sequence). The DNA of the CDR3 is TGTGCCACCAGCAGCTACGACCCCCCCGGGACAGGGGTATTCCCCGGGGAGCTGTTTTTT. It specifies CATSSYDPPGTGVFPGELFF.

J is TRBJ2-5 and V is TRBV19; the D gene is possibly TRBD1 (5 bases). The end of the DNA fits TRBJ2-7 better, so the J call may be wrong. Germline CDR1 reads LNHDA; CDR2 reads SQIVND (reference sequence). The CDR3 has 13 residues. The CDR3 reads CASSQDRAYEQYF. The CDR3 region has the DNA TGTGCCAGTAGCCAAGACAGAGCCTACGAGCAGTACTTC.

The rearrangement joins TRBV5-5 to TRBJ2-5, with D perhaps TRBD1 (6 bases). The CDR3 is 11 residues long. V dropped 7 bases and J dropped 5 bases, with 9 bases sitting between them. In germline, CDR1 is SGHKS, CDR2 YYEKEE (reference sequence). The CDR3 region is CASGRGETQYF. In nucleotides, the CDR3 is TGTGCCAGCGGCAGGGGTGAGACCCAGTACTTC.

The V call is TRBV7-9, the J call TRBJ2-7, with a weak D call TRBD2 (6 bases). The germline gives CDR1 SEHNR, CDR2 FQNEAQ (reference sequence). This CDR3 is 16 amino acids long. Between the trimmed V and J ends, which lost 2 bases and 0 bases, there was a span of 14 bases. The CDR3 DNA is TGTGCCAGCAGCTTACGGAGGGGCATAAGCTCCTACGAGCAGTACTTC. This translates into CASSLRRGISSYEQYF.